This is a list of T cell receptor beta chains from one sample in a study of brain T cells in children with intractable seizures. Clones were read by immunoSEQ multiplex PCR, and TCRdb kept only the in-frame ones, dropping some. This sample has about 340,000 clones, with 93% found just once. The sample here was peripheral blood, taken roughly 5 months after surgery. The source is a boy in the first two years of life with tuberous sclerosis and intractable seizures. CDR3s include the opening cysteine and the closing phenylalanine or tryptophan. A D gene is named only where the DNA matches it firmly. Clone size, where shown, is once, few, many, or a class for clones that have expanded.

v_gene	j_gene	abundance	d_gene	CDR3aa	CDR3nt
TRBV7-9	TRBJ1-1	-	-	CASSLARVGSTEAFF	TGTGCCAGCAGCTTAGCGCGGGTTGGGTCCACTGAAGCTTTCTTT
TRBV7-9	TRBJ2-2	-	-	CASIPDTNTGELFF	TGTGCCAGCATCCCGGACACCAACACCGGGGAGCTGTTTTTT
TRBV18	TRBJ1-1	-	-	CASSPTELNTEAFF	TGTGCCAGCTCACCGACGGAGCTGAACACTGAAGCTTTCTTT
TRBV7-9	TRBJ2-1	-	TRBD2	CASSLTSGGGDEQFF	TGTGCCAGCAGCTTAACTAGCGGGGGCGGGGATGAGCAGTTCTTC
TRBV2	TRBJ2-6	-	TRBD1	CASIGTGWLSGANVLTF	TGTGCCAGCATAGGGACAGGGTGGCTCTCAGGGGCCAACGTCCTGACTTTC
TRBV11-3	TRBJ1-6	-	-	CASSLVSLRDTNSPLHF	TGTGCCAGCAGCTTAGTTTCTTTGAGGGACACTAATTCACCCCTCCACTTT
TRBV28	TRBJ2-1	-	-	CASSFYGSYNEQFF	TGTGCCAGCAGTTTTTACGGGAGTTACAATGAGCAGTTCTTC
TRBV7-2	TRBJ2-7	-	TRBD2	CASSLGLAGTYEQYF	TGTGCCAGCAGCTTAGGACTAGCGGGGACGTACGAGCAGTACTTC
TRBV19	TRBJ2-3	-	TRBD2	CASSIGLAGVRTDTQYF	TGTGCCAGTAGTATAGGACTAGCGGGAGTTCGCACAGATACGCAGTATTTT
TRBV12-3/TRBV12-4	TRBJ1-2	-	-	CASSPRDYGYTF	TGTGCCAGCAGCCCTCGCGACTATGGCTACACCTTC
TRBV6-5	TRBJ1-5	-	-	CASSYSGGRNQPQHF	TGTGCCAGCAGTTACTCCGGCGGTCGCAATCAGCCCCAGCATTTT
TRBV15	TRBJ1-6	-	-	CATSRILDSPLNSPLHF	TGTGCCACCAGCAGGATTTTAGACAGCCCTCTAAATTCACCCCTCCACTTT
TRBV4-1	TRBJ2-6	-	TRBD2	CASSSPGRGRANVLTF	TGCGCCAGCAGCTCCCCCGGGAGGGGGAGGGCCAACGTCCTGACTTTC
TRBV28	TRBJ2-7	-	-	CASSLYHNYEQYF	TGTGCCAGCAGTTTATATCATAATTACGAGCAGTACTTC
TRBV27	TRBJ1-6	-	-	CASSWTVRVNSPLHF	TGTGCCAGCAGTTGGACAGTACGGGTGAATTCACCCCTCCACTTT
TRBV24-1	TRBJ2-5	once	TRBD2	CATSVFSTSGETQYF	TGTGCCACCAGTGTTTTTTCGACTAGCGGGGAGACCCAGTACTTC
TRBV2	TRBJ2-7	-	-	CASWYYEQYF	TGTGCCAGCTGGTACTACGAGCAGTACTTC
TRBV2	TRBJ1-2	-	-	CASSGMDWDYGYTF	TGTGCCAGCAGTGGGATGGACTGGGACTATGGCTACACCTTC
TRBV27	TRBJ2-1	-	-	CASSTYNEQFF	TGTGCCAGCAGTACGTACAATGAGCAGTTCTTC
TRBV7-6	TRBJ2-7	-	TRBD2	CASSLGLAGEEQYF	TGTGCCAGCAGCTTAGGTCTAGCGGGGGAAGAGCAGTACTTC
TRBV3-1/TRBV3-2	TRBJ2-2	-	-	CASSLSVLRELFF	TGTGCCAGCAGCCTCTCGGTCCTCCGGGAGCTGTTTTTT
TRBV6-6	TRBJ2-4	-	-	CATGDGVWDIQYF	TGTGCCACCGGGGACGGGGTCTGGGACATTCAGTACTTC
TRBV5-1	TRBJ1-5	-	-	CASSEVGGNQPQHF	TGCGCCAGCAGCGAGGTGGGTGGCAATCAGCCCCAGCATTTT
TRBV27	TRBJ1-2	few	TRBD1	CASSTPDRGAGYTF	TGTGCCAGCAGCACCCCCGACAGGGGAGCGGGCTACACCTTC
TRBV23-1	TRBJ2-7	-	TRBD1	CASRMTGGYEQYF	TGCGCCAGCAGGATGACAGGGGGATACGAGCAGTACTTC
TRBV21-1	TRBJ2-7	-	-	CASSFLAGQSYEQYF	TGTGCCAGCAGCTTTCTAGCGGGACAATCGTACGAGCAGTACTTC
TRBV11-3	TRBJ2-3	-	-	CASSTYGLSTTYLSTDTQYF	TGTGCCAGCAGCACCTATGGACTATCCACGACTTACCTTAGCACAGATACGCAGTATTTT
TRBV5-1	TRBJ2-1	-	-	CASSTRTLAGLRSGGYNEQFF	TGCGCCAGCAGCACCCGGACGTTAGCGGGACTCCGATCAGGGGGCTACAATGAGCAGTTCTTC